A single sample gave rise to the 25 T cell receptor beta chains below, sequenced in a study of shared clonotypes between healthy human individuals. Some clones are missing from TCRdb's copy, which holds only in-frame ones; the method was immunoSEQ multiplex PCR. The sample has approximately 720,000 clones; more than 70% are singletons. The material sequenced was memory CD4+ T cells sorted from blood. As for subset: CD45RA-negative fraction. These receptors were obtained from a woman aged 25 to 39 in good health.

This chain uses TRBV28 with TRBJ1-3, with 9 bases lining up with TRBD1. CDR1 is MDHEN and CDR2 is SYDVKM in the germline V gene. The CDR3 covers 15 residues. V lost 6 bases, J lost 9 bases, and 12 bases stayed unmatched. This CDR3 reads CASRPGQGQRGTIYF. The CDR3 nucleotides read TGTGCCAGCAGGCCCGGACAGGGGCAGAGGGGCACCATATATTTT. The full variable domain, rest sourced from reference TRBV28 and TRBJ1-3, is DVKVTQSSRYLVKRTGEKVFLECVQDMDHENMFWYRQDPGLGLRLIYFSYDVKMKEKGDIPEGYSVSREKKERFSLILESASTNQTSMYLCASRPGQGQRGTIYFGEGSWLTVV.

The J gene is TRBJ2-1, the V gene TRBV7-2, with 7 bases identical to TRBD2. V lost 2 bases and J lost 8; bases outside the gene matches: 9. The CDR3 is 15 residues long. Germline V lookup: CDR1 SGHTA, CDR2 FQGNSA. CDR3 sequence (DNA): TGTGCCAGCAGCTTATCGGGCGGGAGATCTTATGAGCAGTTCTTC. Residues: CASSLSGGRSYEQFF.

This sequence joins TRBV2 and TRBJ1-3; D call uncertain. This CDR3 is built from 14 residues. In germline, CDR1 is SNHLY, CDR2 FYNNEI. Trimming took off 4 bases at V and 0 bases at J, with 7 bases between the two ends. CDR3 bases: TGTGCCAGCAGTGCGGTGCTCTCTGGAAACACCATATATTTT. Its protein is CASSAVLSGNTIYF. The full variable domain, its missing parts supplied by reference TRBV2 and TRBJ1-3, is EPEVTQTPSHQVTQMGQEVILRCVPISNHLYFYWYRQILGQKVEFLVSFYNNEISEKSEIFDDQFSVERPDGSNFTLKIRSTKLEDSAMYFCASSAVLSGNTIYFGEGSWLTVV.

Remarks on this clone: This sample also contains other DNA sequences that code for the same CDR3. The chain uses TRBV19 and TRBJ2-1, with D perhaps matching TRBD2 (5 bases). Between the trimmed V and J ends, which lost 3 bases and 7 bases, there was a span of 10 bases. CDR1 and CDR2 from the germline V gene are LNHDA and SQIVND (reference sequence). The CDR3 covers 13 residues. The CDR3 DNA reads TGTGCCAGTAGTATCCCCGGCGGGAATGAGCAGTTCTTC. The encoded protein is CASSIPGGNEQFF.

The chain employs TRBV11-2 and TRBJ2-3, with TRBD2 identical over 8 bases. V was clipped by 1 base and J by 2 bases; unmatched bases: 11. The germline CDR1 and CDR2 sequences are SGHAT and FQNNGV. CDR3 size: 18 residues. This CDR3 is CASSLGSSSGYYTDTQYF. The CDR3 nucleotides are TGTGCCAGCAGCTTAGGGTCGTCTAGCGGGTACTACACAGATACGCAGTATTTT.

The gene calls are TRBV9 and TRBJ2-5; TRBD2 matches 9 bases. The J call may be faulty, since TRBJ2-7 better matches the DNA end. The CDR3 totals 14 residues. CDR1 and CDR2 from the germline V gene are SGDLS and YYNGEE. The CDR3 protein is CASSVGSGSTEQYF. The CDR3, as DNA: TGTGCCAGCAGCGTAGGTAGCGGGAGTACCGAGCAGTACTTC.

This clone was observed at least ten times. The chain employs TRBV29-1 and TRBJ2-3; D remains ambiguous. V was pared by 6 bases and J by 8 bases, with 12 bases between. Germline CDR1 reads SQVTM; CDR2 reads ANQGSEA. There are 11 residues in the CDR3. CDR3 DNA sequence: TGCAGCGTAGAGAACGGCGGTACGCAGTATTTT. It yields the protein CSVENGGTQYF.

The chain recombines TRBV5-1 with TRBJ2-2, with D unclear. The V end lost 0 bases, the J end lost 4 bases, and 10 bases lay between the germline ends. In germline, CDR1 is SGHRS, CDR2 YFSETQ. The CDR3 is 15 residues long. CDR3 coding DNA: TGCGCCAGCAGCTTGGTGGCAGGAACCACCGGGGAGCTGTTTTTT. Amino acids: CASSLVAGTTGELFF.

The chain recombines TRBV4-1 with TRBJ2-7; D is unresolved. The CDR3 contains 14 residues. From germline, CDR1 is MGHRA and CDR2 YSYEKL. Trimming shortened V by 0 bases and J by 0 bases, and 6 bases separated the two germline ends. Here the CDR3 reads CASSQDSISYEQYF. In nucleotides, the CDR3 is TGCGCCAGCAGCCAAGATTCAATCTCCTACGAGCAGTACTTC.

Note on this clone: This CDR3 is also generated by other DNA sequences in the sample. The V gene is TRBV2, the J gene TRBJ2-7; D gene uncertain. The ends were cut back, 1 base at V and 0 bases at J, with 4 bases in the middle. The CDR3 is 13 amino acids. From germline, CDR1 is SNHLY and CDR2 FYNNEI. In nucleotides, the CDR3 is TGTGCCAGCAGTGAAGACCACTCCTACGAGCAGTACTTC. It yields the protein CASSEDHSYEQYF. The full variable domain, its missing parts supplied by reference TRBV2 and TRBJ2-7, is EPEVTQTPSHQVTQMGQEVILRCVPISNHLYFYWYRQILGQKVEFLVSFYNNEISEKSEIFDDQFSVERPDGSNFTLKIRSTKLEDSAMYFCASSEDHSYEQYFGPGTRLTVT.

The rearrangement links TRBV2 to TRBJ2-1; 7 bases line up with TRBD2. V lost 7 bases, J lost 3 bases, and 9 bases stayed unmatched. The CDR3 runs to 15 residues. The germline V gene encodes CDR1 SNHLY and CDR2 FYNNEI. Here the CDR3 reads CASIRERDGYNEQFF. DNA of the CDR3: TGTGCCAGCATACGAGAGCGGGACGGCTACAATGAGCAGTTCTTC. The full variable domain, in which reference TRBV2 and TRBJ2-1 provide the parts outside the CDR3, is EPEVTQTPSHQVTQMGQEVILRCVPISNHLYFYWYRQILGQKVEFLVSFYNNEISEKSEIFDDQFSVERPDGSNFTLKIRSTKLEDSAMYFCASIRERDGYNEQFFGPGTRLTVL.

The rearrangement uses TRBV27 and TRBJ2-5, with TRBD2 matching over 9 bases. V lost 10 bases, J lost 5 bases, and 20 bases stayed unmatched. CDR3 length equals 17 residues. Germline V lookup: CDR1 MNHEY, CDR2 SMNVEV (reference sequence). In nucleotides, the CDR3 is TGTGCCACCGCCCCGGGGTGGCGGGAGGGCCTTTGGGAGACCCAGTACTTC. Encoded protein: CATAPGWREGLWETQYF.

The sample holds one count of this clone. This chain joins TRBV7-9 and TRBJ2-3, with TRBD2 as a possible D gene (5 bases). Between the trimmed V and J ends, which lost 5 bases and 0 bases, there was a span of 12 bases. CDR3 length: 15 amino acids. The germline gives CDR1 SEHNR, CDR2 FQNEAQ (reference sequence). CDR3 region: CASSEVAGSTDTQYF. The CDR3 DNA sequence: TGTGCCAGCAGCGAGGTTGCGGGCAGCACAGATACGCAGTATTTT.

This clone was seen repeatedly, ten times or more. The chain joins TRBV5-1 to TRBJ2-7; 8 nucleotides line up with TRBD1. The CDR3 runs 15 residues. Germline loops: CDR1 SGHRS, CDR2 YFSETQ. V lost 3 bases, J lost 0 bases, and 5 bases stayed unmatched. CDR3 residues: CASSWGQEVSYEQYF. The CDR3 region has the DNA TGCGCCAGCAGCTGGGGACAGGAGGTCTCCTACGAGCAGTACTTC.

This chain connects TRBV18 to TRBJ1-3; no clear D gene. Per the germline V gene, CDR1 is KGHSH and CDR2 is LQKENI. V dropped 4 bases and J dropped 0 bases, with 10 bases sitting between them. This CDR3 is built from 15 residues. The CDR3 loop reads CASSRSQFSGNTIYF. CDR3 DNA: TGTGCCAGCTCACGTTCGCAGTTCTCTGGAAACACCATATATTTT. Full variable domain (rest looked up from reference TRBV18 and TRBJ1-3): NAGVMQNPRHLVRRRGQEARLRCSPMKGHSHVYWYRQLPEEGLKFMVYLQKENIIDESGMPKERFSAEFPKEGPSILRIQQVVRGDSAAYFCASSRSQFSGNTIYFGEGSWLTVV.

This chain uses TRBV12-2 with TRBJ2-7; the table calls TRBD1, which could not be checked here. TRBV12-2 corresponds to a pseudogene. The CDR3 sequence is 17 residues long. The CDR3, as DNA: TGTGCAAGTCGCCCTCTCGGCACGCGACAGGACTCCTACGAGCAGTACTTC. Translation: CASRPLGTRQDSYEQYF.

This chain connects TRBV5-1 to TRBJ1-1; D perhaps matches TRBD1 (6 bases). Germline CDR1 and CDR2: SGHRS and YFSETQ. There are 15 residues in the CDR3. The V and J ends lost 6 bases and 1 base respectively, with 16 bases between them. For the CDR3, the DNA is TGCGCCAGCACGAACCTACCAGGGGCGAACACTGAAGCTTTCTTT. This translates into CASTNLPGANTEAFF. Looking up the rest from reference TRBV5-1 and TRBJ1-1 gives the full variable domain: KAGVTQTPRYLIKTRGQQVTLSCSPISGHRSVSWYQQTPGQGLQFLFEYFSETQRNKGNFPGRFSGRQFSNSRSEMNVSTLELGDSALYLCASTNLPGANTEAFFGQGTRLTVV.

The chain combines TRBV2 with TRBJ1-2, with TRBD1 as a possible D gene (5 bases). V was pared by 2 bases and J by 3 bases, with 10 bases between. This CDR3 is built from 14 residues. The germline CDR1 and CDR2 sequences are SNHLY and FYNNEI. The CDR3 sequence: CASSERQGDYGYTF. As DNA, the CDR3 is TGTGCCAGCAGTGAAAGGCAAGGGGACTATGGCTACACCTTC.

Written as DNA, the CDR3 is TGTGCCAGCAGCCCTATAGCGGGAGGGTACAATGAGCAGTTCTTC. Its protein is CASSPIAGGYNEQFF. The chain employs TRBV7-7 and TRBJ2-1; 11 bases agree with TRBD2. CDR1 is SSHAT and CDR2 is FNYEAQ in the germline V gene (reference sequence). V lost 5 bases to trimming and J lost 4 bases; unmatched junction nucleotides: 4. CDR3 length: 15 amino acids.

This clone was counted a few times. The chain joins TRBV7-7 to TRBJ2-1; TRBD2 aligns across 9 bases. V shed 5 bases, J shed 10 bases, and the junction held 12 bases outside the gene matches. This CDR3 is 15 amino acids long. CDR1 is SSHAT and CDR2 is FNYEAQ in the germline V gene (reference sequence). The CDR3 sequence: CASSPRVAGAGEQFF. DNA of the CDR3: TGTGCCAGCAGCCCCCGGGTAGCGGGAGCGGGAGAGCAGTTCTTC.

The V gene is TRBV6-1, the J gene TRBJ2-5, with 8 bases aligning to TRBD2. Germline V gene lookup returns CDR1 MNHNS and CDR2 SASEGT. V shed 6 bases and J 0 bases; nucleotides not matched to a gene: 6. There are 15 residues in the CDR3. The CDR3 spells CASSHRGGNQETQYF. For the CDR3, the DNA is TGTGCCAGCAGCCACCGGGGGGGGAACCAAGAGACCCAGTACTTC.

The chain recombines TRBV7-2 with TRBJ2-5, with D perhaps being TRBD1 or TRBD2 (5 bases each). The CDR3 length is 18 residues. Germline V gene data show CDR1 as SGHTA and CDR2 as FQGNSA. Trimming removed 1 base at V and 5 bases at J, with 23 bases between. CDR3 sequence (DNA): TGTGCCAGCAGCTTAGAACTGGGTGGGGGAGCAGGCGGGGAGACCCAGTACTTC. Translation: CASSLELGGGAGGETQYF.

The genes are TRBV28 and TRBJ2-1; tentative D call: TRBD1 (6 bases). Trimming pared 5 bases from V and 7 bases from J, leaving 18 bases between. The germline V gene encodes CDR1 MDHEN and CDR2 SYDVKM. The CDR3 runs to 15 residues. CDR3 sequence: CASSAPGTPGNEQFF. CDR3 in DNA: TGTGCCAGCAGTGCCCCCGGGACACCAGGGAATGAGCAGTTCTTC.

The V gene is TRBV30, the J gene TRBJ1-5; TRBD1 agrees at 8 bases. The germline CDR1 and CDR2 sequences are GTSNPN and SVGIG (reference sequence). J gave up 8 bases and V 0 bases, and 6 bases lay outside the gene matches. The CDR3 contains 14 residues. This CDR3 is CAWSVPDRVEPQHF. For the CDR3, the DNA is TGTGCCTGGAGTGTACCGGACAGGGTGGAGCCCCAGCATTTT.

The J gene is TRBJ2-5, the V gene TRBV7-6; maybe TRBD2 (5 bases). Germline CDR1 and CDR2: SGHVS and FNYEAQ. The CDR3 extends over 12 amino acids. V was pared by 5 bases and J by 4 bases, with 8 bases between. As DNA, the CDR3 is TGTGCCAGCAGCCCACTAGGAGAGACCCAGTACTTC. It translates to CASSPLGETQYF.